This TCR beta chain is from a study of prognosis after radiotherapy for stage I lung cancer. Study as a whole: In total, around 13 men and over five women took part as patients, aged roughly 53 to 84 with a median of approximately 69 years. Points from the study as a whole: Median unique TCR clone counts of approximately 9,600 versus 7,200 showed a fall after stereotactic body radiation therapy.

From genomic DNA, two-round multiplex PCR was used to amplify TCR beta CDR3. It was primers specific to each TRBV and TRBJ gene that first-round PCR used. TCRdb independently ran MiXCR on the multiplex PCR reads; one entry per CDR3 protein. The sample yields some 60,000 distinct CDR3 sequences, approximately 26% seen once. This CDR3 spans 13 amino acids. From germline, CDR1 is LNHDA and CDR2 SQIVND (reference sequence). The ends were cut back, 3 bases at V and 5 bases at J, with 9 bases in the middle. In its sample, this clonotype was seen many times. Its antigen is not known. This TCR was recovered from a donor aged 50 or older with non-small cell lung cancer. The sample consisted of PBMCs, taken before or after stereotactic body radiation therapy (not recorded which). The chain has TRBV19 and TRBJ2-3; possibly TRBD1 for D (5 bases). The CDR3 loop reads CASSMVREDTQYF. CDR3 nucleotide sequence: TGTGCCAGTAGTATGGTCAGGGAAGATACGCAGTATTTT.